This T cell receptor (beta chain) was documented in a study of beta chain features in type 1 diabetes. Overall study: Regarding age, gender and cell yields, patients proved similar to healthy donors. General observations from the study: In all four CD4+ subsets, TCRB CDR3 length was significantly, moderately reduced in type 1 diabetes.

V was trimmed by 4 bases and J by 1 base, leaving 17 bases between them. CDR1 is SGHNT and CDR2 is YYREEE in the germline V gene (reference sequence). The CDR3 is 16 amino acids. This clone showed up just a few times. What it binds is unknown. Expressed TCRB transcripts were sequenced, since all the RNA that had been isolated was reverse transcribed. Using immunoSEQ multiplex PCR, the repertoire was profiled, and TCRdb retains in-frame clones only, with some absent. The data contain hundreds of thousands of clones, roughly 13% of them seen just once; the ten biggest clones take up around 0.04%. Via the markers CD45RO/CCR7/CD25/CD127/CD95/CD27, stem cell-like memory, regulatory, central memory and naive CD4+ cells were sorted. Each sorted fraction was over 95% pure.

V is TRBV5-4 and J is TRBJ1-2, with unresolved D. Sequencing was done on a sample of naive CD4+ T cells from blood. This sequence was found in a young man with type 1 diabetes. The CDR3 bases are TGTGCCAGCAGCCCGGCGGGAGGCACTAGTAACTATGGCTACACCTTC. Protein sequence: CASSPAGGTSNYGYTF.